These T cell receptor beta chains were read from a single sample in a study of vaccination and CD4 T cells after COVID-19. TCRdb fed the PCR reads into MiXCR, producing one record per CDR3 protein. The sample includes 15,000 to 20,000 distinct CDR3 sequences, under 40% of them seen just once. No antigens are known for them. Sequencing input: cultured CD4+ T cells from blood. These receptors all stem from a human donor with COVID-19. CDR3s leave out the opening cysteine and the closing phenylalanine or tryptophan. Each record gives: V gene, J gene, CDR3 protein.

TRBV10-3	TRBJ1-5	AIGRTGEGGNQPQH
TRBV6-1	TRBJ1-5	ASSGTGSNQPQH
TRBV11-1	TRBJ2-3	ASQPGLGLSRRY
TRBV20-1	TRBJ2-1	SAGGGRLNNEQF
TRBV19	TRBJ2-1	ASRGGTSGSNEQF
TRBV2	TRBJ2-7	ASKGVTYEQY
TRBV6-2/TRBV6-3	TRBJ1-2	ASNLGSVYGYT
TRBV7-6	TRBJ1-5	ASSLFGGGSNQPQH
TRBV18	TRBJ1-2	ASSPPSVWGYT
TRBV4-2	TRBJ1-1	ASSLSTGGPKLVEAF
TRBV7-9	TRBJ1-6	ASSTGANSPLH
TRBV28	TRBJ1-1	ASSLGRVAF